The present entry profiles one TCR beta chain with its context. This clonotype was found many times. Its antigen has not been determined. The input lacks base qualities; no much larger clone sits a single base away. Naive CD8 T cells were FACS-sorted as CD8+CD4-CCR7+CD45RA+ on a BD FACSAria II into RLT Plus buffer. Some naive CD8 T cell RNA was split equally between MIDCIRS and a Smart-seq2-style 5'RACE protocol for a sensitivity comparison. CD8 T cells were enriched using RosetteSep CD8+ T Cell Enrichment Cocktail and Ficoll-Paque, and the enriched cells then underwent ACK red cell lysis. This entry is derived from a study of molecular identifiers for immune sequencing clone quantification listed by TCRdb under 2018. Context from the whole study: For a replicate experiment, RNA from roughly 18,000 or 92,000 naive CD8 T cells was divided into five aliquots, of which four were sequenced. CD8 T cells were used in a methods study to benchmark molecular-identifier clustering-based TCR repertoire sequencing (MIDCIRS) and TCR RNA copy counting. Paper-wide results and their limitations: In CMV-specific effector cells, over 99% of molecules were held by clones above 20 RNA copies, whereas under 1% of molecules were held by such clones in naive cells. Identical TCR molecules sharing a barcode could cause highly expanded clone sizes to be underestimated. Spiked-in Jurkat TCR RNA equivalent to a single cell was reported to be detectable even among approximately 1 million naive CD8 T cells. Modeling indicated about three TCR RNA copies recovered per cell, compared with around 9.8 by digital PCR, which implies a capture efficiency of about 31%. When barcode sub-clustering was omitted, TCR diversity was inflated by chimeric consensus sequences, with chimeras reaching as high as 47%.

Measured from the cysteine to the phenylalanine, the CDR3 is 12 residues long. The DNA shown is the 36-base CDR3, in frame from base 1. V sheds 5 bases and J sheds 4 bases, leaving 8 bases between their ends. CDR1 and CDR2 (SGHAT, FQNNGV) derive from the germline V gene. Library preparation used PCR. The instrument given in TCRdb is Illumina MiSeq. The Qiagen AllPrep DNA/RNA kit was used to purify total RNA. Before any analysis, reads coming from multiple sequencing runs of the same library were combined into one pool. The study's processing was this. Reads were retained only if the reads had an exact TCR constant sequence, and the retained reads were trimmed to 150 nt and grouped according to their 12-nt molecular barcodes. Reads inside each barcode group were sub-clustered using a 15% Levenshtein threshold, and a quality-weighted consensus sequence was constructed for each RNA molecule. Non-functional sequences were removed, as were lower-count sequences one edit away from another. Based on fitting two negative binomial distributions, any barcode sub-cluster with under 20% of the maximum read count was discarded. Using fastp at Q25 and MiXCR, TCRdb reprocessed the public reads and kept productive beta chains. Each entry merges the rows of one CDR3 protein and shows their most common DNA and genes. These V and J calls are TCRdb output, not the study's own analysis. The sample yields nearly 20,000 distinct CDR3 sequences; 20% to 25% were counted once. 5% to 7% of the sample rests with the top ten.

Here the chain combines TRBV11-2 and TRBJ1-1, with the D gene uncertain. The sample taken for sequencing was naive CD8+ T cells from blood, with Jurkat cell RNA spiked in. This sample's cell subset or site label indicates: FACS-sorted CD8+CD4-CCR7+CD45RA+ naive T cells. This clonotype originated in a human donor in good health. Some libraries in this study had Jurkat cell RNA spiked in. The CDR3 is CASSGKTTEAFF. At the DNA level, the sequence is TGTGCCAGCAGCGGAAAAACCACTGAAGCTTTCTTT.